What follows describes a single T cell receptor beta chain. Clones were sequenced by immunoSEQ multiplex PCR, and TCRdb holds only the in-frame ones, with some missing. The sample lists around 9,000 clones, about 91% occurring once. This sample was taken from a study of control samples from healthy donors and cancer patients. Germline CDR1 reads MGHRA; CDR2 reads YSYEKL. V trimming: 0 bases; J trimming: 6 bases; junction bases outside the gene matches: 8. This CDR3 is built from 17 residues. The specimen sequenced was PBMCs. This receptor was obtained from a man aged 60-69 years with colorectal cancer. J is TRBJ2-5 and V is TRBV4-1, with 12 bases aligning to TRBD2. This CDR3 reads CASSQEGATSGGQTQYF. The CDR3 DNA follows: TGCGCCAGCAGCCAAGAAGGGGCGACTAGCGGGGGACAGACCCAGTACTTC.